The clone carrying this TCR beta chain showed up just a few times. Trimming took 4 bases from V and 0 from J, leaving 10 bases between them. In germline, CDR1 is SGDLS, CDR2 YYNGEE. This CDR3 region has 14 residues. The data derive from a study of early T cells in non-severe SARS-CoV-2 infection. Overall study: RNA in bulk from unsorted whole blood was sequenced, and chains were unpaired.

The TCR library protocol was used to attach unique molecular identifiers. These identifiers were attached to individual cDNA molecules. TCRdb recomputed calls from the 5' RACE reads with MiXCR, one row per CDR3 protein. In the table there are about 80,000 distinct CDR3 sequences, 8.5% to 10% of which are singletons. The chain couples TRBV9 to TRBJ1-1, with unresolved D. The sample comprised whole blood. This TCR derives from an adult who was a healthcare worker with PCR-confirmed SARS-CoV-2 infection or an uninfected control (not recorded which). The CDR3 sequence: CASSPYSMNTEAFF. The CDR3 DNA is TGTGCCAGCAGCCCTTACAGCATGAACACTGAAGCTTTCTTT. The full variable domain, in which reference TRBV9 and TRBJ1-1 provide the parts outside the CDR3, is DSGVTQTPKHLITATGQRVTLRCSPRSGDLSVYWYQQSLDQGLQFLIQYYNGEERAKGNILERFSAQQFPDLHSELNLSSLELGDSALYFCASSPYSMNTEAFFGQGTRLTVV.